The 30 T cell receptor beta chains below come from one sample, sequenced in a study of shared clonotypes between healthy human individuals. The data were produced by immunoSEQ multiplex PCR, yet TCRdb's version contains in-frame clones alone and is incomplete. The sample carries around 430,000 clones, more than 75% recorded once. Sequenced material: PBMCs. The origin of the receptors is a woman aged 40 to 49 in good health. Some clones in this sample may be carry-over from other donors' samples.

This chain connects TRBV7-2 to TRBJ2-7; 7 positions agree with TRBD1. The CDR3 consists of 14 residues. V lost 5 bases and J lost 2; bases outside the gene matches: 6. Looked up from germline, CDR1 is SGHTA and CDR2 is FQGNSA. The DNA for the CDR3 is TGTGCCAGCAGCCCCTCGACAGGGCCCTACGAGCAGTACTTC. This encodes CASSPSTGPYEQYF.

To note about this clone: Other nucleotide sequences in the sample specify the same CDR3. The chain links TRBV30 to TRBJ1-5; D gene ambiguous. Germline loops: CDR1 GTSNPN, CDR2 SVGIG (reference sequence). The CDR3 runs 14 residues. Deletions cut 3 bases from V and 1 base from J, with 10 bases between. CDR3 bases: TGTGCCTGGAGCGTTCTGGCAAGCAATCAGCCCCAGCATTTT. Residues: CAWSVLASNQPQHF. The variable domain in full, with the rest retrieved from reference TRBV30 and TRBJ1-5, is SQTIHQWPATLVQPVGSPLSLECTVEGTSNPNLYWYRQAAGRGLQLLFYSVGIGQISSEVPQNLSASRPQDRQFILSSKKLLLSDSGFYLCAWSVLASNQPQHFGDGTRLSIL.

This clone has just a few counts. The genes are TRBV5-1 and TRBJ2-7; D unclear. Germline V CDR1 and CDR2: SGHRS, YFSETQ. This CDR3 spans 14 amino acids. V was shortened by 3 bases and J by 3 bases, with 13 bases between the two germline ends. The CDR3 region has the DNA TGCGCCAGCAGCTCGCTGGGTAAGGGCTACGAGCAGTACTTC. Its translation: CASSSLGKGYEQYF.

This clone was seen just once. The rearrangement joins TRBV15 to TRBJ2-4, with TRBD2 as a possible D gene (5 bases). CDR3 size: 14 residues. Germline V gene lookup returns CDR1 LNHNV and CDR2 YYDKDF (reference sequence). Trimming cost V 0 bases and J 8 bases, with 11 bases left between them. The CDR3 reads CATSRDAGADIQYF. The CDR3 coding sequence is TGTGCCACCAGCAGAGACGCGGGTGCGGACATTCAGTACTTC.

V is TRBV7-3 and J is TRBJ2-2; 10 bases are a match to TRBD1. CDR1 and CDR2 from the germline V gene are SGHTA and FQGTGA. The length of the CDR3 is 16 residues. Losses at the gene ends were 2 bases for V and 6 bases for J; bases not matched to a gene: 6. The CDR3 region is CASSLVGTGVSGELFF. The CDR3 DNA is TGTGCCAGCAGCTTAGTGGGGACAGGGGTCTCCGGGGAGCTGTTTTTT.

A remark on this clone: At one end, the junction sequence differs from germline, possibly due to a read error. The chain links TRBV7-7 to TRBJ2-1; D perhaps matches TRBD1 (5 bases). The germline CDR1 and CDR2 sequences are SSHAT and FNYEAQ (reference sequence). The CDR3 has 13 residues. CDR3 protein: CASSPGLLNEQFF. The CDR3 DNA reads TGTGCTAGCAGCCCAGGGCTCCTCAATGAGCAGTTCTTC.

The V call is TRBV11-2, the J call TRBJ2-7; TRBD2 aligns across 8 bases. Germline V gene lookup returns CDR1 SGHAT and CDR2 FQNNGV. CDR3 length: 15 residues. The ends lost 6 bases at V and 3 bases at J; junction bases unmatched: 10. The CDR3 DNA is TGTGCCAGCAGGCGTCCGGGAGGGTCCTACTACGAGCAGTACTTC. Amino acid sequence: CASRRPGGSYYEQYF.

The J gene is TRBJ2-3, the V gene TRBV28, with D unresolved. The ends were cut back, 4 bases at V and 0 bases at J, with 20 bases in the middle. The CDR3 spans 18 residues. Germline CDR1 MDHEN, CDR2 SYDVKM. The CDR3 sequence: CASSSTPWAAVSTDTQYF. The CDR3 region has the DNA TGTGCCAGCAGTTCCACGCCGTGGGCTGCCGTAAGCACAGATACGCAGTATTTT. The whole variable domain, filled in from reference TRBV28 and TRBJ2-3, reads DVKVTQSSRYLVKRTGEKVFLECVQDMDHENMFWYRQDPGLGLRLIYFSYDVKMKEKGDIPEGYSVSREKKERFSLILESASTNQTSMYLCASSSTPWAAVSTDTQYFGPGTRLTVL.

This clone occurred a few times. This chain uses TRBV11-1 with TRBJ2-1, with D perhaps matching TRBD1 or TRBD2 (5 bases each). This CDR3 has 16 residues. In germline, CDR1 is SGHAT, CDR2 FQDESV (reference sequence). V lost 1 base, J lost 4 bases, and 14 bases lay in between. CDR3 nucleotide sequence: TGTGCCAGCAGCTTAGGAGTCCAGGGAGAGTACAATGAGCAGTTCTTC. Protein: CASSLGVQGEYNEQFF.

CDR3 residues: CASRALSHNEQFF. The CDR3 DNA reads as TGTGCCAGCAGGGCCCTCAGTCACAATGAGCAGTTCTTC. This sequence joins TRBV9 and TRBJ2-1; D ambiguous. Trimming took 5 bases from V and 5 from J, leaving 11 bases between them. CDR3 length: 13 amino acids. Germline V lookup: CDR1 SGDLS, CDR2 YYNGEE.

This sequence joins TRBV28 and TRBJ1-5; 7 bases agree with TRBD1. From germline, CDR1 is MDHEN and CDR2 SYDVKM. The length of the CDR3 is 16 residues. The junction had 13 bases not matched to a gene; V was cut back by 5 bases and J by 6 bases. The CDR3 is CASSPPIVRGRQPQHF. The DNA for the CDR3 is TGTGCCAGCAGTCCCCCGATAGTGAGGGGGCGTCAGCCCCAGCATTTT.

This clone was recorded only once. CDR3 coding DNA: TGTGCCAGCAGTAAGGGACAGGGCCCTGGAAACACCATATATTTT. The encoded protein is CASSKGQGPGNTIYF. The rearrangement uses TRBV28 and TRBJ1-3; 9 bases agree with TRBD1. Germline trimming cut 5 bases from V and 2 bases from J; bases unmatched to any gene: 4. CDR3 length equals 15 residues. CDR1 is MDHEN, CDR2 SYDVKM, per germline.

The V call is TRBV29-1, the J call TRBJ1-4; no reliable D call. The CDR3 length is 13 residues. Trimming stripped 4 bases from V and 4 bases from J, with 10 bases between. The germline V gene has CDR1 SQVTM and CDR2 ANQGSEA. This chain's CDR3 is CSVGQRVNEKLFF. The CDR3, as DNA: TGCAGCGTTGGTCAGAGAGTTAATGAAAAACTGTTTTTT.

This clone was observed a few times. This chain joins TRBV7-9 and TRBJ1-1, with 7 bases lining up with TRBD1. With 5 bases clipped from V and 1 base from J, the junction kept 1 base outside the gene matches. CDR3 size: 13 residues. CDR1 and CDR2 from the germline V gene are SEHNR and FQNEAQ (reference sequence). CDR3 in amino acids: CASSGQENTEAFF. The CDR3 DNA sequence: TGTGCCAGCAGCGGACAGGAGAACACTGAAGCTTTCTTT.

This rearrangement joins TRBV5-5 to TRBJ2-2; 7 nucleotides agree with TRBD1. Unmatched junction bases numbered 6, after V lost 1 base and J lost 0 bases. The CDR3 extends over 17 amino acids. Germline V lookup: CDR1 SGHKS, CDR2 YYEKEE (reference sequence). The CDR3 region is CASSLSVTGTNTGELFF. The CDR3 DNA sequence: TGTGCCAGCAGCTTGTCTGTGACAGGGACGAACACCGGGGAGCTGTTTTTT. Variable domain in full (rest from reference TRBV5-5 and TRBJ2-2): DAGVTQSPTHLIKTRGQQVTLRCSPISGHKSVSWYQQVLGQGPQFIFQYYEKEERGRGNFPDRFSARQFPNYSSELNVNALLLGDSALYLCASSLSVTGTNTGELFFGEGSRLTVL.

This CDR3 reads CSVGRTGASTEAFF. CDR3 coding DNA: TGCAGCGTTGGTCGGACAGGGGCTAGCACTGAAGCTTTCTTT. V is TRBV29-1 and J is TRBJ1-1; 9 nucleotides line up with TRBD1. J was trimmed by 4 bases and V by 4 bases; bases with no gene match: 7. CDR3 length equals 14 residues. Germline V lookup: CDR1 SQVTM, CDR2 ANQGSEA.

This clone was counted many times. The chain joins TRBV11-2 to TRBJ2-1; maybe TRBD2 (5 bases). Per the germline V gene, CDR1 is SGHAT and CDR2 is FQNNGV. The germline V and J ends were trimmed by 4 bases and 0 bases, with 10 bases remaining between them. The CDR3 sequence is 15 residues long. The CDR3 region has the DNA TGTGCCAGCAGCTCGGCCGGGATCTCCTACAATGAGCAGTTCTTC. It is translated as CASSSAGISYNEQFF.

J is TRBJ2-3 and V is TRBV30; D is unresolved. Germline V gene sequence: CDR1 GTSNPN, CDR2 SVGIG (reference sequence). The CDR3 spans 15 residues. V was shortened by 1 base and J by 6 bases, with 17 bases between the two germline ends. The CDR3 spells CAWSGSGPSRDTQYF. CDR3 nucleotides: TGTGCCTGGAGTGGCTCCGGGCCGTCCAGGGATACGCAGTATTTT.

The chain joins TRBV6-1 to TRBJ1-1; D is unresolved. The germline V gene has CDR1 MNHNS and CDR2 SASEGT. The CDR3 covers 13 residues. V lost 8 bases to trimming and J lost 1 base, with 11 bases between them. The CDR3 nucleotides read TGTGCCAGCTCTAACTATCAGAACACTGAAGCTTTCTTT. Translating gives CASSNYQNTEAFF.

V is TRBV27 and J is TRBJ2-2; the D gene is possibly TRBD2 (6 bases). The germline V and J ends were trimmed by 4 bases and 5 bases, with 14 bases remaining between them. The CDR3 contains 15 residues. Germline assignment: CDR1 MNHEY and CDR2 SMNVEV (reference sequence). CDR3 region: CASSSTGGRTGELFF. CDR3 nucleotides: TGTGCCAGCAGTTCGACTGGGGGGAGAACCGGGGAGCTGTTTTTT.

The chain employs TRBV29-1 and TRBJ2-3; perhaps TRBD2 as D (6 bases). CDR1 is SQVTM and CDR2 is ANQGSEA in the germline V gene. V was cut by 4 bases and J by 3 bases, with 17 bases left in between. CDR3 length: 15 residues. CDR3 residues: CSVVPGGGVTDTQYF. In nucleotides, the CDR3 is TGCAGCGTTGTCCCCGGGGGTGGGGTTACAGATACGCAGTATTTT.

The V gene is TRBV2, the J gene TRBJ2-2; 10 positions agree with TRBD2. Trimming at V came to 8 bases and at J to 7 bases, leaving 10 bases not matched to a gene. The CDR3 has 15 amino acids. Germline CDR1 and CDR2: SNHLY and FYNNEI. The CDR3 sequence: CASEREGVEGGELFF. The CDR3 region has the DNA TGTGCCAGCGAGCGGGAGGGGGTAGAAGGCGGGGAGCTGTTTTTT.

The gene calls are TRBV28 and TRBJ1-2; D possibly corresponds to TRBD1 (6 bases). The CDR3 sequence is 15 residues long. Per germline, CDR1 MDHEN and CDR2 SYDVKM. Trimming took off 3 bases at V and 2 bases at J, with 13 bases between the two ends. The CDR3 nucleotides are TGTGCCAGCAGTTTCTTCCAGGGGACCAACTATGGCTACACCTTC. Its protein product is CASSFFQGTNYGYTF.

The chain joins TRBV15 to TRBJ2-5; D not resolved. CDR3 length: 14 amino acids. The germline CDR1 and CDR2 sequences are LNHNV and YYDKDF (reference sequence). V lost 5 bases to trimming and J lost 2 bases, with 12 bases between them. In DNA, the CDR3 is TGTGCCACCAGCCCCCGTCTGGTACAAGAGACCCAGTACTTC. It yields the protein CATSPRLVQETQYF.

This chain joins TRBV19 and TRBJ1-5; the match to TRBD1 covers 11 bases. From germline, CDR1 is LNHDA and CDR2 SQIVND (reference sequence). The V gene end was trimmed by 5 bases and the J gene end by 1 base; junction bases not matched to a gene: 1. The CDR3 runs 15 residues. The CDR3 bases are TGTGCCAGTAGTGGGACAGGGGGAAGCAATCAGCCCCAGCATTTT. Its translation is CASSGTGGSNQPQHF. Looking up the rest from reference TRBV19 and TRBJ1-5 gives the full variable domain: DGGITQSPKYLFRKEGQNVTLSCEQNLNHDAMYWYRQDPGQGLRLIYYSQIVNDFQKGDIAEGYSVSREKKESFPLTVTSAQKNPTAFYLCASSGTGGSNQPQHFGDGTRLSIL.

V gene TRBV19 combines with J gene TRBJ2-3; the D gene could be TRBD1 or TRBD2 (6 bases each). The CDR3 contains 13 residues. Trimming removed 10 bases at V and 6 bases at J, with 17 bases between. Germline lookup yields CDR1 LNHDA and CDR2 SQIVND (reference sequence). CDR3 coding DNA: TGTGCCACCGAGGAGGGGGGTCCGGATACGCAGTATTTT. Translation: CATEEGGPDTQYF.

This clone was found once. This sequence joins TRBV5-4 and TRBJ1-1, with D possibly being TRBD1 (5 bases). Germline V lookup: CDR1 SGHNT, CDR2 YYREEE (reference sequence). V lost 3 bases and J lost 1, with 16 bases in between. CDR3 size: 16 residues. The CDR3 region has the DNA TGTGCCAGCAGCTACTTAGCTCAAACAGGGAACACTGAAGCTTTCTTT. Its protein product is CASSYLAQTGNTEAFF.

The gene calls are TRBV5-1 and TRBJ2-1, with 8 positions matching TRBD1. The length of the CDR3 is 16 residues. The germline gives CDR1 SGHRS, CDR2 YFSETQ. V dropped 1 base and J dropped 5; count of bases not matched to a gene: 8. In DNA, the CDR3 is TGCGCCAGCAGCTTGTCCGGGACAGGAAAAAACAATGAGCAGTTCTTC. Translation gives CASSLSGTGKNNEQFF.

The sample holds a few counts of this clone. The chain couples TRBV6-4 to TRBJ2-3; TRBD2 matches 13 bases. Germline assignment: CDR1 MRHNA and CDR2 SNTAGT. The CDR3 runs 16 residues. V lost 2 bases and J lost 5; bases outside the gene matches: 4. The CDR3 here is CASSDGLAGAKDTQYF. The DNA of the CDR3 is TGTGCCAGCAGTGACGGACTAGCGGGAGCAAAAGATACGCAGTATTTT.

This chain connects TRBV7-2 to TRBJ2-7; 10 nucleotides match TRBD2. This CDR3 contains 16 residues. Germline V lookup: CDR1 SGHTA, CDR2 FQGNSA. V lost 1 base, J lost 0 bases, and 3 bases stayed unmatched. CDR3 in DNA: TGTGCCAGCAGCTTAGTAAGCGGGGGGGCCTCCTACGAGCAGTACTTC. Translated: CASSLVSGGASYEQYF. Full variable domain (outside the CDR3, taken from reference TRBV7-2 and TRBJ2-7): GAGVSQSPSNKVTEKGKDVELRCDPISGHTALYWYRQSLGQGLEFLIYFQGNSAPDKSGLPSDRFSAERTGGSVSTLTIQRTQQEDSAVYLCASSLVSGGASYEQYFGPGTRLTVT.